Listed here are 3 T cell receptor beta chains from one sample, sequenced in a study of blood T cell repertoires in COVID-19. Using immunoSEQ multiplex PCR, the repertoire was profiled, and TCRdb retains in-frame clones only, with some absent. The table shows around 26,000 clones, with roughly 82% occurring only once. Sequenced: peripheral blood. The source of these receptors is an elderly man with active or convalescent COVID-19.

J is TRBJ2-7 and V is TRBV6-1, with 12 nucleotides matching TRBD2. The CDR3 runs to 15 residues. V was clipped by 3 bases and J by 2 bases; unmatched bases: 2. Germline CDR1 reads MNHNS; CDR2 reads SASEGT. The CDR3 here is CASSETSGGPYEQYF. Written as DNA, the CDR3 is TGTGCCAGCAGTGAGACTAGCGGGGGCCCCTACGAGCAGTACTTC.

The genes are TRBV19 and TRBJ1-6; no clear D. Trimming took off 0 bases at V and 7 bases at J, with 10 bases between the two ends. This CDR3 region has 15 residues. The germline CDR1 and CDR2 sequences are LNHDA and SQIVND (reference sequence). The CDR3 reads CASSIDHPGNSPLHF. In DNA, the CDR3 is TGTGCCAGTAGTATAGATCATCCGGGGAATTCACCCCTCCACTTT. Supplemented by reference TRBV19 and TRBJ1-6, the full variable domain reads DGGITQSPKYLFRKEGQNVTLSCEQNLNHDAMYWYRQDPGQGLRLIYYSQIVNDFQKGDIAEGYSVSREKKESFPLTVTSAQKNPTAFYLCASSIDHPGNSPLHFGNGTRLTVT.

V and J are TRBV20-1 and TRBJ2-3; the D is unclear. The CDR3 runs 11 residues. Germline V gene lookup returns CDR1 DFQATT and CDR2 SNEGSKA (reference sequence). Trimming left V 6 bases short and J 6 bases short, with 10 bases between. CDR3 sequence reads: CSALVWDTQYF. As DNA, the CDR3 is TGCAGTGCCTTAGTTTGGGATACGCAGTATTTT.